This T cell receptor (beta chain) was found in a study of CD8 T cells in ankylosing spondylitis. TCRdb processed the 5' RACE reads anew with MiXCR; each CDR3 protein has one entry. Of about 750,000 distinct CDR3 sequences in the sample, around 17% were seen once. About this clonotype: Its antigen is undetermined.

General study results and limits: Reports of some motif variants in reactive arthritis synovial fluid and blood predate this one. A TCR beta motif of roughly eight highly homologous variants seemed to mark ankylosing spondylitis blood. In ankylosing spondylitis patients, matched synovial fluid reportedly showed significant enrichment of disease-linked clones.

CDR3 length: 14 residues. Germline CDR1 MNHEY, CDR2 SVGAGI. V dropped 0 bases and J dropped 0 bases, with 3 bases sitting between them. This chain connects TRBV6-5 to TRBJ1-5, with D hard to call. Sequencing used blood, either unsorted or a sorted T cell fraction (not recorded which). The origin of this receptor is a male donor with ankylosing spondylitis. CDR3 sequence reads: CASSYSTSNQPQHF. The CDR3 nucleotides read TGTGCCAGCAGTTACTCGACTAGCAATCAGCCCCAGCATTTT.